Below, 3 T cell receptor beta chains from the same sample are listed, as sequenced in a study of cytomegalovirus exposure and HLA in healthy donors. It was with 60 Vbeta and 13 Jbeta primers that the PCR ran. TCRdb's copy holds only in-frame clones and misses some; the assay was immunoSEQ multiplex PCR. Among 150,000 to 200,000 clones listed, approximately 81% were seen once. Source material: PBMCs. Receptor source: a woman between 45 and 65 years old in good health and CMV-seronegative.

This chain joins TRBV4-2 and TRBJ1-2, with 7 bases aligning to TRBD1. J was trimmed by 1 base and V by 1 base; bases with no gene match: 9. The CDR3 loop spans 17 amino acids. Germline CDR1 LGHNA, CDR2 YNFKEQ. CDR3: CASSQVSAGGFNYGYTF. The DNA of the CDR3 is TGTGCCAGCAGCCAAGTGTCGGCAGGGGGTTTTAACTATGGCTACACCTTC.

Written as DNA, the CDR3 is TGTGCCAGCAGCTTCTCATTCCGGGGGGGGCCCAGCGAGCAGTACTTC. It translates to CASSFSFRGGPSEQYF. The rearrangement uses TRBV11-2 and TRBJ2-7, with 8 bases lining up with TRBD2. Germline V gene sequence: CDR1 SGHAT, CDR2 FQNNGV. Unmatched junction bases numbered 13, after V lost 3 bases and J lost 6 bases. The CDR3 has 16 amino acids.

The chain uses TRBV2 and TRBJ1-1; D unresolved. The CDR3 consists of 13 residues. Germline CDR1 and CDR2: SNHLY and FYNNEI. The V gene lost 7 bases and the J gene lost 4 bases, with 13 bases spanning the gap. CDR3 sequence reads: CASTPRLGTEAFF. The CDR3 nucleotides read TGTGCCAGCACCCCGAGGTTGGGCACTGAAGCTTTCTTT.